This T cell receptor beta chain was sequenced for a study of regulatory T cells in long-lasting Graves disease. Overall study context: Over 5 years on antithyroid drugs plus positive TSH receptor antibodies marked Graves' disease as persistent.

Germline assignment: CDR1 KGHDR and CDR2 SFDVKD. This CDR3 has 13 residues. The V end was cut by 8 bases, the J end by 12 bases, with 19 bases between. Arm-PCR with iRepertoire HTBI primers amplified the CDR3 regions for these TCR beta libraries. TCRdb itself ran the multiplex PCR reads through MiXCR, one entry per CDR3 protein. The repertoire has around 510,000 distinct CDR3 sequences, less than 25% of them found once; the top ten carry approximately 7.8%. The study's findings and limits: Results may be inaccurate due to the small sample size. Exclusively peripheral blood, rather than thyroid tissue, was studied.

Noted time point: persistent/refractory GD, antithyroid drugs over 5 years with positive TRAb. There was RNA extracted from PBMCs, and the TCR library was made from it. Many counts were recorded for this clonotype. Its antigen is undetermined. Sequencing used peripheral blood mononuclear cells (PBMCs), obtained when the disease was refractory, from a patient treated with antithyroid drugs. The chain links TRBV24-1 to TRBJ2-1; a possible D gene is TRBD1 (7 bases). This TCR was sampled from a female donor with Graves disease. CDR3 DNA: TGTGCCACCAACTCGCAGGGGGGAGTGGGGCAGTTCTTC. Translation: CATNSQGGVGQFF.